Sequencing of this T cell receptor beta chain was carried out in a study of control samples from healthy donors and cancer patients. Generated by immunoSEQ multiplex PCR, the TCRdb table keeps only in-frame clones and is missing some. The sample gives 150,000 to 200,000 clones, more than 90% of which show up once; around 1.4% is in the top ten. The CDR3 consists of 16 residues. From germline, CDR1 is MNHEY and CDR2 SVGEGT. V trimming: 5 bases; J trimming: 2 bases; junction bases outside the gene matches: 6. The sample taken for sequencing was blood. This chain uses TRBV6-2 or TRBV6-3 with TRBJ2-3; 11 nucleotides agree with TRBD2. This TCR derives from a man under 40 in good health. CDR3 loop: CASSTLAGGTTDTQYF. CDR3 coding DNA: TGTGCCAGCAGTACATTAGCGGGAGGGACCACAGATACGCAGTATTTT.